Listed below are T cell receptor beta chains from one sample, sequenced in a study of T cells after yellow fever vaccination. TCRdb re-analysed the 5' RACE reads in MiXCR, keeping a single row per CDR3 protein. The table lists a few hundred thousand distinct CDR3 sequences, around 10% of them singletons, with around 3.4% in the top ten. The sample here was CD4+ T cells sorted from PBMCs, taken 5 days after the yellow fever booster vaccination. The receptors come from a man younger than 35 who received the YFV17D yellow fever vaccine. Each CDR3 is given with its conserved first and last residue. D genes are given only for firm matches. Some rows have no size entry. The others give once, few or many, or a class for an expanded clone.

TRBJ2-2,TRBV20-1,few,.,TGCAGTGCTAGCTCAGGGTTGGGCGGGGAGCTGTTTTTT,CSASSGLGGELFF
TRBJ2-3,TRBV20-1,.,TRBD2,TGCAGTGCTATAAGCCTAGCGGGGCATGCTAGCACAGATACGCAGTATTTT,CSAISLAGHASTDTQYF
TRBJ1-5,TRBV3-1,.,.,TGTGCCAGCAGCCAAGGCGAAAGTCAGCCCCAGCATTTT,CASSQGESQPQHF
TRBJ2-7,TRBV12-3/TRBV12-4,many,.,TGTGCCAGCAGTCCCCTTGCCGGGGTACAGTACTTC,CASSPLAGVQYF
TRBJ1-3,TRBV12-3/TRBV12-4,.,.,TGTGCCAGCAGTTCAAATATGAGAGGAAACACCATATATTTT,CASSSNMRGNTIYF
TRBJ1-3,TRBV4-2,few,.,TGTGCCAGCAGCCAAACGGGAGGGAACACCATATATTTT,CASSQTGGNTIYF
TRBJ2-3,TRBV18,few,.,TGTGCCAGCTCACCTCAGAGCAGGGTCCACACAGATACGCAGTATTTT,CASSPQSRVHTDTQYF
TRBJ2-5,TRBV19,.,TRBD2,TGTGCCAGTACCCCCCGGACCCCGGGAGGGTCCCAGTACTTC,CASTPRTPGGSQYF
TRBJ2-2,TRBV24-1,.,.,TGTGCCACCAAGGGAGGGAACACCGGGGAGCTGTTTTTT,CATKGGNTGELFF
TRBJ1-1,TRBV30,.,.,TGTGCCTGGAGGCAGGGTTTGAGCACTGAAGCTTTCTTT,CAWRQGLSTEAFF
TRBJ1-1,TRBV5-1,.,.,TGCGCCAGCAGCTTTTTAAATTCGGGGAACACTGAAGCTTTCTTT,CASSFLNSGNTEAFF
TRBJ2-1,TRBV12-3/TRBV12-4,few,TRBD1,TGTGCCAGCAGTTTTTTGGACAGGGGAAGGAATGAGCAGTTCTTC,CASSFLDRGRNEQFF
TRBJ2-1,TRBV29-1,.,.,TGCAGCATCCGCCCGGTCCGGAGGGAGGGGGTAGGGGAGCAGTTCTTC,CSIRPVRREGVGEQFF
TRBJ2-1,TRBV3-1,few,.,TGTGCCAGCACTGGCGGGGTGTATAACGTTGAGCAGTTCTTC,CASTGGVYNVEQFF
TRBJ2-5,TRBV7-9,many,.,TGTGCCAGCAGTCGGGCAGAAGAGACCCAGTACTTC,CASSRAEETQYF
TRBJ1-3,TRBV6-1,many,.,TGTGCCAGCTTCGTCGGAAGAAACACCATATATTTT,CASFVGRNTIYF
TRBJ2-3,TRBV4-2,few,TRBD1,TGTGCCAGCAGCCTCCCGGGACAGGGTGTGGATACGCAGTATTTT,CASSLPGQGVDTQYF
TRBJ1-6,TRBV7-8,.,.,TGTGCCAGCAGCTTGGACCGACTGCCCCTCCACTTT,CASSLDRLPLHF
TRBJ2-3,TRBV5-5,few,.,TGTGCCAGCAGTCAATCGTGGAGGCCCACAGATACGCAGTATTTT,CASSQSWRPTDTQYF
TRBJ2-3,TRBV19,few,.,TGTGCCAGTACCGCCGAGGGGCTGAGCCCCACAGATACGCAGTATTTT,CASTAEGLSPTDTQYF
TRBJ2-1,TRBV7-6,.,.,TGTGCCAGCAGCCAATACGGGTTCAGGGGGGGGTCTGGTGAGCAGTTCTTC,CASSQYGFRGGSGEQFF
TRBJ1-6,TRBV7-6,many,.,TGTGCCAGCAGCTCTAATATGGGCTCACCCCTCCACTTT,CASSSNMGSPLHF
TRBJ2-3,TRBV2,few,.,TGTGCCAGCAGTCTGCAGCCGATGGGTACGCAGTATTTT,CASSLQPMGTQYF
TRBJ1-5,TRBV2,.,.,TGTGCCAGCAGTGATCAAGCAAGGACAGCGTACAATCAGCCCCAGCATTTT,CASSDQARTAYNQPQHF
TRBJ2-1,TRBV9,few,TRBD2,TGTGCCAGCGGCGGACTAGCGGGGGGGCTTGAGCAGTTCTTC,CASGGLAGGLEQFF
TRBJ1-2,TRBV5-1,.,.,TGCGCCAGCAGCTTAAAAGACGGAGCCAACTATGGCTACACCTTC,CASSLKDGANYGYTF
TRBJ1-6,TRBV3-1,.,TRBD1,TGTGCCAGCAGCCACGGGACAGGGGATTCACCCCTCCACTTT,CASSHGTGDSPLHF
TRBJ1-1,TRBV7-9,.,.,TGTGCCAGCAGCCGCAGCAGTATGAACACTGAAGCTTTCTTT,CASSRSSMNTEAFF
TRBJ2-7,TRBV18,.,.,TGTGCCAGCTCTGCCTCTCCCCCCGACGAGCAGTACTTC,CASSASPPDEQYF
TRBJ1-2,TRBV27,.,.,TGTGCCAGCAGTGGCGACGGCTTAATTGGCTACACCTTC,CASSGDGLIGYTF
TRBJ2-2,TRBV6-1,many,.,TGTGCCAGCAGGACAGGGAACACCGGGGAGCTGTTTTTT,CASRTGNTGELFF
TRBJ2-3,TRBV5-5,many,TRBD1,TGTGCCAGCAGCTTCGACAGGGGCACAGATACGCAGTATTTT,CASSFDRGTDTQYF
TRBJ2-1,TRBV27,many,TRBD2,TGTGCCAGCAGTTTAGTAGCGGGGGGCGAGCAGTTCTTC,CASSLVAGGEQFF
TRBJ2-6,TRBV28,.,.,TGTGCCAGCAGTTTTGTGGGGTCTGGGGCCAACGTCCTGACTTTC,CASSFVGSGANVLTF
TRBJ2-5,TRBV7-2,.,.,TGTGCCAGCAGCTTTGCGGCGGGGTCCTTCGGGACCCAGTACTTC,CASSFAAGSFGTQYF
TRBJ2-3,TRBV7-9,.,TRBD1,TGTGCCAGCAGCCGCAGAACAGGGGGTCGCACAGATACGCAGTATTTT,CASSRRTGGRTDTQYF
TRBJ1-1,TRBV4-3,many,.,TGCGCCAGCAGCCAAGATCTCGGGATCGCCGGGAGCACTGAAGCTTTCTTT,CASSQDLGIAGSTEAFF
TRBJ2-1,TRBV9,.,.,TGTGCCAGCAGCGTCGCGGCAAGCTCCTACAATGAGCAGTTCTTC,CASSVAASSYNEQFF
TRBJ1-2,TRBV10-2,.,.,TGCGCCGCCGCCCCTGACCAGACCGGGAAGGTGGGAGGCTACACCTTC,CAAAPDQTGKVGGYTF
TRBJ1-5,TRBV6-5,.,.,TGTGCCAGCAGCCTTGGAGGGTCCGGCCGTTATAGCAATCAGCCCCAGCATTTT,CASSLGGSGRYSNQPQHF
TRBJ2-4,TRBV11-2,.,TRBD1,TGTGCCAGCAGCTTGACAGGGGAAAAATCATACATTCAGTACTTC,CASSLTGEKSYIQYF
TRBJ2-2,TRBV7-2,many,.,TGTGCCAGCAGCTTAGGGACCGGGGAGCTGTTTTTT,CASSLGTGELFF
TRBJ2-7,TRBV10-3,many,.,TGTGCCATCAGCCGGGACGGCTACGAGCAGTACTTC,CAISRDGYEQYF
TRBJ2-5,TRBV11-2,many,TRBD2,TGTGCCAGCAGCTATAGCGGGGGAAATATAGAGACCCAGTACTTC,CASSYSGGNIETQYF
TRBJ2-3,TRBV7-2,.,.,TGTGCCAGCAGCCCTACTAATACGCAGTATTTT,CASSPTNTQYF
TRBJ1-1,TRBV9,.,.,TGTGCCAGCAGCGTAGAATCCGCGAACACTGAAGCTTTCTTT,CASSVESANTEAFF
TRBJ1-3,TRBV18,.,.,TGTGCCAGCTCACCACTTGCGGATATTGGAAACACCATATATTTT,CASSPLADIGNTIYF
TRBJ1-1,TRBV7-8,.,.,TGTGCCAGCAGCGAGGGCCGAGACACTGAAGCTTTCTTT,CASSEGRDTEAFF
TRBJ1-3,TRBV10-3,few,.,TGTGCCACCCAGCGGGCAGGTAGCTCTGGAAACACCATATATTTT,CATQRAGSSGNTIYF
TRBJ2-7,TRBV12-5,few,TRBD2,TGTGCTAGTGGAATACTAGCGGGGGAGCCCTACGAGCAGTACTTC,CASGILAGEPYEQYF
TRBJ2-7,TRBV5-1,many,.,TGCGCCAGCAAGATCTCCGTAGCTAGCTACGAGCAGTACTTC,CASKISVASYEQYF
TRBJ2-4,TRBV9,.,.,TGTGCCAGCAGCGTCGACCTCAAAAACATTCAGTACTTC,CASSVDLKNIQYF
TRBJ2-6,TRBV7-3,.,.,TGTGCCAGCAGCTCGATGGGGGGGACAGGGGCCAACGTCCTGACTTTC,CASSSMGGTGANVLTF
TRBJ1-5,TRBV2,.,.,TGTGCCAGCAGTGAGTTCCGGACAGTCTATAGCAATCAGCCCCAGCATTTT,CASSEFRTVYSNQPQHF